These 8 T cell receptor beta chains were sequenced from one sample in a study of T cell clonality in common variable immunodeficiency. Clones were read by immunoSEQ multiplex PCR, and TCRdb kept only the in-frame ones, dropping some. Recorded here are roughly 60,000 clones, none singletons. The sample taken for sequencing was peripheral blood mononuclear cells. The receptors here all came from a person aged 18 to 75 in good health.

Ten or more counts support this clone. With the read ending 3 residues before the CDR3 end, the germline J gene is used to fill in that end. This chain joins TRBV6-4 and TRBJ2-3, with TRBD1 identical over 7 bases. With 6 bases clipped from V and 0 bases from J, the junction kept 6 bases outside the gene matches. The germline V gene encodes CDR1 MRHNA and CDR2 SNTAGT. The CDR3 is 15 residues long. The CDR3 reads CASSLTGLSTDTQYF. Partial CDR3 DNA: TGTGCCAGCAGCCTGACAGGGTTAAGCACAGATACG.

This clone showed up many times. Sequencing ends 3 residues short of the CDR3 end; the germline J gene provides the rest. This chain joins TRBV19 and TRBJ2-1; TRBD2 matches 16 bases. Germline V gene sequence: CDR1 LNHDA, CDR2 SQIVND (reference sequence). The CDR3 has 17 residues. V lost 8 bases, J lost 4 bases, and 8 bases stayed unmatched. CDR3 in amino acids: CASGRGLAGGAYNEQFF. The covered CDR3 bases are TGTGCCAGTGGCAGGGGACTAGCGGGAGGGGCTTACAATGAG.

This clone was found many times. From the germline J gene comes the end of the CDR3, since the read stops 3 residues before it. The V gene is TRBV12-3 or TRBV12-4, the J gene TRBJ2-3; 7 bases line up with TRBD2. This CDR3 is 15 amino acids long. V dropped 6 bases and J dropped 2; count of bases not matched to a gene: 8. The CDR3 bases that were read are TGTGCCAGCAGCAGCGCTAGCGGATACACAGATACG. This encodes CASSSASGYTDT. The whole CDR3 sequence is CASSSASGYTDTQYF.

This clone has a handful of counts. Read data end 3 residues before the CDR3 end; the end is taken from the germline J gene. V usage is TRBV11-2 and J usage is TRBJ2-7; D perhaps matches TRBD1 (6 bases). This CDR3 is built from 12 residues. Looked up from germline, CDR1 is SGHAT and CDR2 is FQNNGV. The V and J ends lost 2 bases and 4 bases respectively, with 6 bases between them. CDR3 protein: CASSLRGYEQYF. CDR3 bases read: TGTGCCAGCAGCTTAAGGGGGTACGAG.

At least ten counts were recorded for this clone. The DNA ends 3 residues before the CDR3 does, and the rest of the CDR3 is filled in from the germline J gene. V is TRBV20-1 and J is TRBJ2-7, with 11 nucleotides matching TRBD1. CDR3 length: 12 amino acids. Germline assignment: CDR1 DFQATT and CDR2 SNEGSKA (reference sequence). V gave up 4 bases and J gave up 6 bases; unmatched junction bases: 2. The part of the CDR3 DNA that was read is TGCAGTGCTAAGGACAGGGGGCGCGAG. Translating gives CSAKDRGRE. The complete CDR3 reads CSAKDRGREQYF.

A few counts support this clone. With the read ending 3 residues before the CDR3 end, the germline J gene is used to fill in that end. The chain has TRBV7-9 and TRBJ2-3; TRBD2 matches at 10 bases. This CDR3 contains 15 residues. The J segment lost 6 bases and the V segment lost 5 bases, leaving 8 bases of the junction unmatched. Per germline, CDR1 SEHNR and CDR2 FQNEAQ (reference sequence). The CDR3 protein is CASSPWSGRADTQYF. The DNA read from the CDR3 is TGTGCCAGCAGCCCCTGGAGCGGGAGGGCCGATACG.

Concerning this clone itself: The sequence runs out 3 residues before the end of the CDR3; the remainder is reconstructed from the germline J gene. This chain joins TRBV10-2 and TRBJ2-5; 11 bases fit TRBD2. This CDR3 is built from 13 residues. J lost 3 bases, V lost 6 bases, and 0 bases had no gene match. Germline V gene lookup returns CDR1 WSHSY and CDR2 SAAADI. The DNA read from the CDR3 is TGCGCCAGCAGACTAGCGGGAGAAGAGACC. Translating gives CASRLAGEET. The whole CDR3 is CASRLAGEETQYF.

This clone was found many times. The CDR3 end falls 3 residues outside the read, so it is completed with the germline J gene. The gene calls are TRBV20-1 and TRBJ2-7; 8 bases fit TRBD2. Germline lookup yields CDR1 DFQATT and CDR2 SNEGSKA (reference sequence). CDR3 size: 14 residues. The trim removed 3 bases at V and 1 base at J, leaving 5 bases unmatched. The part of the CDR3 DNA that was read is TGCAGTGCTAGCAAAAGCGGGGGATCCTACGAG. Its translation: CSASKSGGSYE. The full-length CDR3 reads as CSASKSGGSYEQYF.